Listed below are T cell receptor beta chains from one sample, sequenced in a study of blood T cell repertoires in COVID-19. This table comes from immunoSEQ multiplex PCR, and its TCRdb copy is limited to in-frame clones, with some not included. The profile covers 200,000 to 250,000 clones, with around 83% appearing a single time and about 13% taken by the ten largest. Sequenced sample: peripheral blood. These receptors were taken from a human donor in a cohort sampled during active COVID-19. Both conserved end residues are part of each CDR3. The order of the fields is V gene, J gene, clone size, D gene, CDR3 protein, CDR3 DNA. A D gene is named only where the DNA matches it firmly. Size tells how often a clone was seen (once, few, many) or the class of an expanded clone, and some rows leave it out.

V gene: TRBV6-5
J gene: TRBJ1-2
clone size: NA
D gene: NA
CDR3 protein: CASSSDRRYGYTF
CDR3 DNA: TGTGCCAGCAGCAGCGACAGGCGTTATGGCTACACCTTC

V gene: TRBV18
J gene: TRBJ2-3
clone size: NA
D gene: NA
CDR3 protein: CASSPTGITDTQYF
CDR3 DNA: TGTGCCAGCTCACCTACAGGGATCACAGATACGCAGTATTTT

V gene: TRBV9
J gene: TRBJ1-3
clone size: NA
D gene: NA
CDR3 protein: CASSVSGAGNTIYF
CDR3 DNA: TGTGCCAGCAGCGTATCAGGGGCTGGAAACACCATATATTTT

V gene: TRBV30
J gene: TRBJ1-3
clone size: few
D gene: NA
CDR3 protein: CACQGYRDGNTIYF
CDR3 DNA: TGTGCCTGTCAGGGGTATCGTGATGGAAACACCATATATTTT

V gene: TRBV12-5
J gene: TRBJ2-7
clone size: NA
D gene: TRBD1
CDR3 protein: CASGLAGTGGEQYF
CDR3 DNA: TGTGCTAGTGGTTTGGCCGGGACAGGGGGAGAGCAGTACTTC

V gene: TRBV5-1
J gene: TRBJ2-5
clone size: once
D gene: NA
CDR3 protein: CASSYIDRQETQYF
CDR3 DNA: TGCGCCAGCAGCTACATCGACAGACAAGAGACCCAGTACTTC

V gene: TRBV10-2
J gene: TRBJ2-2
clone size: NA
D gene: NA
CDR3 protein: CASSINTGELFF
CDR3 DNA: TGCGCCAGCAGCATTAACACCGGGGAGCTGTTTTTT

V gene: TRBV14
J gene: TRBJ2-2
clone size: NA
D gene: NA
CDR3 protein: CASSQGYNTGELFF
CDR3 DNA: TGTGCCAGCAGCCAGGGCTATAACACCGGGGAGCTGTTTTTT

V gene: TRBV18
J gene: TRBJ2-3
clone size: NA
D gene: NA
CDR3 protein: CASSNRRSSDSTDTQYF
CDR3 DNA: TGTGCCAGCTCAAATCGGCGGTCGTCAGATAGCACAGATACGCAGTATTTT

V gene: TRBV6-5
J gene: TRBJ2-7
clone size: NA
D gene: NA
CDR3 protein: CASSYEGSSEQYF
CDR3 DNA: TGTGCCAGCAGTTACGAGGGCTCAAGCGAGCAGTACTTC

V gene: TRBV12-5
J gene: TRBJ2-1
clone size: NA
D gene: TRBD1
CDR3 protein: CASGLATGGEFF
CDR3 DNA: TGTGCTAGTGGCCTTGCGACAGGGGGGGAGTTCTTC

V gene: TRBV6-5
J gene: TRBJ2-5
clone size: NA
D gene: TRBD1
CDR3 protein: CASSYVTGGGETQYF
CDR3 DNA: TGTGCCAGCAGTTATGTCACAGGGGGCGGGGAGACCCAGTACTTC

V gene: TRBV30
J gene: TRBJ2-7
clone size: NA
D gene: NA
CDR3 protein: CAWTAGSYEQYF
CDR3 DNA: TGTGCCTGGACAGCAGGCTCCTACGAGCAGTACTTC

V gene: TRBV7-2
J gene: TRBJ1-2
clone size: few
D gene: NA
CDR3 protein: CASSFYRDTGYTF
CDR3 DNA: TGTGCCAGCAGCTTCTACAGGGACACTGGCTACACCTTC

V gene: TRBV5-6
J gene: TRBJ2-5
clone size: NA
D gene: TRBD1
CDR3 protein: CASSPDRGETQYF
CDR3 DNA: TGTGCCAGCAGCCCGGACAGGGGGGAGACCCAGTACTTC

V gene: TRBV29-1
J gene: TRBJ2-3
clone size: NA
D gene: NA
CDR3 protein: CSVVRQGVDTQYF
CDR3 DNA: TGCAGCGTTGTGCGGCAGGGTGTGGATACGCAGTATTTT

V gene: TRBV27
J gene: TRBJ2-3
clone size: once
D gene: TRBD2
CDR3 protein: CASSPWGEGASTDTQYF
CDR3 DNA: TGTGCCAGCAGTCCATGGGGGGAGGGAGCTAGCACAGATACGCAGTATTTT

V gene: TRBV3-1/TRBV3-2
J gene: TRBJ2-3
clone size: NA
D gene: NA
CDR3 protein: CASSQERRSTDTQYF
CDR3 DNA: TGTGCCAGCAGCCAAGAACGGAGAAGCACAGATACGCAGTATTTT

V gene: TRBV5-6
J gene: TRBJ2-7
clone size: NA
D gene: TRBD2
CDR3 protein: CASSAGLAGPTYEQYF
CDR3 DNA: TGTGCCAGCAGCGCGGGACTAGCGGGGCCTACCTACGAGCAGTACTTC

V gene: TRBV9
J gene: TRBJ2-7
clone size: NA
D gene: NA
CDR3 protein: CASSVGDSGLSYEQYF
CDR3 DNA: TGTGCCAGCAGCGTAGGGGATAGCGGACTCTCCTACGAGCAGTACTTC

V gene: TRBV3-1/TRBV3-2
J gene: TRBJ2-2
clone size: few
D gene: TRBD2
CDR3 protein: CASSQERPGPERGTGELFF
CDR3 DNA: TGTGCCAGCAGCCAAGAACGACCGGGACCCGAGCGGGGCACCGGGGAGCTGTTTTTT

V gene: TRBV5-1
J gene: TRBJ2-7
clone size: NA
D gene: NA
CDR3 protein: CASRVGSNSYEQYF
CDR3 DNA: TGCGCCAGCCGAGTGGGCAGCAACTCCTACGAGCAGTACTTC

V gene: TRBV9
J gene: TRBJ2-1
clone size: NA
D gene: TRBD2
CDR3 protein: CASSSRVTSPPTYNEQFF
CDR3 DNA: TGTGCCAGCAGCTCCCGGGTGACTAGCCCACCTACCTACAATGAGCAGTTCTTC

V gene: TRBV30
J gene: TRBJ2-4
clone size: NA
D gene: NA
CDR3 protein: CAWSTNQNIQYF
CDR3 DNA: TGTGCCTGGAGTACTAACCAAAACATTCAGTACTTC

V gene: TRBV27
J gene: TRBJ2-3
clone size: NA
D gene: NA
CDR3 protein: CASSLRGNLGTDTQYF
CDR3 DNA: TGTGCCAGCAGTTTACGCGGGAACTTAGGTACAGATACGCAGTATTTT

V gene: TRBV15
J gene: TRBJ2-7
clone size: NA
D gene: TRBD1
CDR3 protein: CATSREVGTGTYEQYF
CDR3 DNA: TGTGCCACCAGCAGGGAGGTTGGGACAGGGACCTACGAGCAGTACTTC

V gene: TRBV7-9
J gene: TRBJ2-5
clone size: NA
D gene: TRBD2
CDR3 protein: CASSWGSIAGDFQETQYF
CDR3 DNA: TGTGCCAGCAGCTGGGGGTCAATAGCGGGAGACTTCCAAGAGACCCAGTACTTC

V gene: TRBV7-9
J gene: TRBJ1-2
clone size: NA
D gene: NA
CDR3 protein: CASSRRGSSNGYTF
CDR3 DNA: TGTGCCAGCAGCCGTAGGGGCAGCTCTAACGGCTACACCTTC

V gene: TRBV6-5
J gene: TRBJ2-1
clone size: NA
D gene: TRBD2
CDR3 protein: CASSHPRGGINEQFF
CDR3 DNA: TGTGCCAGCAGCCACCCCCGCGGGGGGATCAATGAGCAGTTCTTC

V gene: TRBV7-9
J gene: TRBJ2-5
clone size: NA
D gene: TRBD1
CDR3 protein: CASSHPGTGEETQYF
CDR3 DNA: TGTGCCAGCAGCCACCCCGGGACAGGGGAAGAGACCCAGTACTTC

V gene: TRBV9
J gene: TRBJ2-3
clone size: NA
D gene: TRBD2
CDR3 protein: CASSPKVAGVLNTQYF
CDR3 DNA: TGTGCCAGCAGCCCCAAGGTAGCGGGAGTGTTAAATACGCAGTATTTT

V gene: TRBV28
J gene: TRBJ2-3
clone size: once
D gene: TRBD1
CDR3 protein: CASSETGRGATDTQYF
CDR3 DNA: TGTGCCAGCAGTGAGACAGGGCGAGGGGCCACAGATACGCAGTATTTT

V gene: TRBV29-1
J gene: TRBJ2-3
clone size: NA
D gene: TRBD2
CDR3 protein: CSADSSGSPPDTQYF
CDR3 DNA: TGCAGCGCGGACTCTAGCGGGAGCCCCCCAGATACGCAGTATTTT

V gene: TRBV11-2
J gene: TRBJ2-7
clone size: NA
D gene: TRBD1
CDR3 protein: CASSNPGQGVYEQYF
CDR3 DNA: TGTGCCAGCAGTAATCCGGGACAGGGGGTCTACGAGCAGTACTTC

V gene: TRBV18
J gene: TRBJ1-6
clone size: NA
D gene: TRBD1
CDR3 protein: CASSPLGQGVYNSPLHF
CDR3 DNA: TGTGCCAGCTCACCACTTGGACAGGGAGTCTATAATTCACCCCTCCACTTT

V gene: TRBV30
J gene: TRBJ2-3
clone size: NA
D gene: NA
CDR3 protein: CAWSGLGPGADTQYF
CDR3 DNA: TGTGCCTGGAGTGGACTAGGACCCGGCGCAGATACGCAGTATTTT

V gene: TRBV10-2
J gene: TRBJ2-7
clone size: few
D gene: NA
CDR3 protein: CAARGGTGFYEQYF
CDR3 DNA: TGCGCCGCCCGGGGGGGGACAGGGTTCTACGAGCAGTACTTC

V gene: TRBV28
J gene: TRBJ2-5
clone size: once
D gene: TRBD2
CDR3 protein: CASRLAGGPFQETQYF
CDR3 DNA: TGTGCCAGCAGACTAGCGGGAGGGCCGTTCCAAGAGACCCAGTACTTC

V gene: TRBV11-2
J gene: TRBJ1-4
clone size: once
D gene: NA
CDR3 protein: CASSRWGANEKLFF
CDR3 DNA: TGTGCCAGCAGCCGATGGGGAGCAAATGAAAAACTGTTTTTT

V gene: TRBV29-1
J gene: TRBJ2-1
clone size: once
D gene: TRBD2
CDR3 protein: CSVGGGYNEQFF
CDR3 DNA: TGCAGCGTTGGCGGGGGTTACAATGAGCAGTTCTTC

V gene: TRBV7-2
J gene: TRBJ2-1
clone size: once
D gene: TRBD2
CDR3 protein: CASSLGLARNNEQFF
CDR3 DNA: TGTGCCAGCAGCTTGGGACTAGCGAGAAACAATGAGCAGTTCTTC

V gene: TRBV6-5
J gene: TRBJ2-3
clone size: NA
D gene: NA
CDR3 protein: CASSYPPDTQYF
CDR3 DNA: TGTGCCAGCAGTTACCCCCCGGATACGCAGTATTTT

V gene: TRBV25-1
J gene: TRBJ2-1
clone size: NA
D gene: TRBD2
CDR3 protein: CASRSSGTSVYEQFF
CDR3 DNA: TGTGCCAGCAGAAGCTCCGGGACTAGCGTCTATGAGCAGTTCTTC

V gene: TRBV6-4
J gene: TRBJ1-2
clone size: NA
D gene: TRBD1
CDR3 protein: CASSVDRGDGYTF
CDR3 DNA: TGTGCCAGCAGCGTAGACAGGGGAGATGGCTACACCTTC

V gene: TRBV18
J gene: TRBJ2-5
clone size: NA
D gene: NA
CDR3 protein: CASSPPGGGETQYF
CDR3 DNA: TGTGCCAGCTCACCCCCCGGTGGAGGAGAGACCCAGTACTTC

V gene: TRBV18
J gene: TRBJ2-2
clone size: NA
D gene: TRBD2
CDR3 protein: CASSPTSGSLSGELFF
CDR3 DNA: TGTGCCAGCTCACCGACTAGCGGGAGTTTATCCGGGGAGCTGTTTTTT

V gene: TRBV11-2
J gene: TRBJ2-7
clone size: NA
D gene: NA
CDR3 protein: CASSLSRQGGGYEQYF
CDR3 DNA: TGTGCCAGCAGCTTATCTAGGCAGGGGGGAGGCTACGAGCAGTACTTC

V gene: TRBV3-1/TRBV3-2
J gene: TRBJ1-6
clone size: NA
D gene: TRBD1
CDR3 protein: CASSQEGQGASPLHF
CDR3 DNA: TGTGCCAGCAGCCAAGAAGGACAGGGTGCGTCACCCCTCCACTTT

V gene: TRBV7-8
J gene: TRBJ2-3
clone size: NA
D gene: TRBD2
CDR3 protein: CASSFSGRVIDTQYF
CDR3 DNA: TGTGCCAGCAGCTTCAGCGGGAGGGTGATAGATACGCAGTATTTT

V gene: TRBV11-2
J gene: TRBJ2-5
clone size: NA
D gene: NA
CDR3 protein: CASSLAAGIQTQYF
CDR3 DNA: TGTGCCAGCAGCTTAGCGGCAGGAATACAGACCCAGTACTTC

V gene: TRBV13
J gene: TRBJ2-1
clone size: NA
D gene: TRBD2
CDR3 protein: CASSPPPGLAGGRSYNEQFF
CDR3 DNA: TGTGCCAGCAGCCCTCCGCCGGGACTAGCGGGAGGAAGATCCTACAATGAGCAGTTCTTC

V gene: TRBV27
J gene: TRBJ2-1
clone size: NA
D gene: TRBD1
CDR3 protein: CASSGGQGHYSYNEQFF
CDR3 DNA: TGTGCCAGCAGTGGGGGACAGGGACATTACTCCTACAATGAGCAGTTCTTC

V gene: TRBV28
J gene: TRBJ2-7
clone size: NA
D gene: TRBD1
CDR3 protein: CASSPSYRGDEQYF
CDR3 DNA: TGTGCCAGCAGTCCCTCCTACAGGGGCGACGAGCAGTACTTC

V gene: TRBV5-1
J gene: TRBJ2-3
clone size: NA
D gene: NA
CDR3 protein: CASSLGDSVDTQYF
CDR3 DNA: TGCGCCAGCAGCTTGGGGGACTCTGTGGATACGCAGTATTTT

V gene: TRBV5-1
J gene: TRBJ2-5
clone size: NA
D gene: TRBD1
CDR3 protein: CASSLKVGQGETQYF
CDR3 DNA: TGCGCCAGCAGCTTGAAAGTGGGACAGGGAGAGACCCAGTACTTC

V gene: TRBV18
J gene: TRBJ2-7
clone size: NA
D gene: NA
CDR3 protein: CASSPTGTYEQYF
CDR3 DNA: TGTGCCAGCTCACCGACTGGAACCTACGAGCAGTACTTC

V gene: TRBV24-1
J gene: TRBJ2-1
clone size: NA
D gene: TRBD2
CDR3 protein: CATSDPSSGSSYNEQFF
CDR3 DNA: TGTGCCACCAGTGATCCCTCTAGCGGGAGCTCCTACAATGAGCAGTTCTTC

V gene: TRBV5-1
J gene: TRBJ2-7
clone size: NA
D gene: TRBD2
CDR3 protein: CASSGTGTSGRYEQYF
CDR3 DNA: TGCGCCAGCAGCGGGACCGGGACTAGCGGGAGGTACGAGCAGTACTTC